The 32 T cell receptor beta chains in this list originate from one sample, sequenced in a study of blood T cell repertoires in COVID-19. Clones were read by immunoSEQ multiplex PCR, and TCRdb kept only the in-frame ones, dropping some. The table lists 100,000 to 150,000 clones, 75% to 80% of them singletons. Specimen: peripheral blood. The receptor source for this set is a human donor in a cohort sampled during active COVID-19.

This clone was recorded only once. The CDR3 DNA reads TGTGCCAGTACCCGGACTAGCGAGGTCCTCGGGGAGCTGTTTTTT. Protein: CASTRTSEVLGELFF. This chain connects TRBV19 to TRBJ2-2; 9 positions agree with TRBD2. CDR3 length: 15 amino acids. Germline values: CDR1 LNHDA, CDR2 SQIVND (reference sequence). The V and J ends lost 7 bases and 7 bases, in that order; junction bases with no gene match: 10.

J is TRBJ1-1 and V is TRBV11-3, with 7 bases aligning to TRBD1. CDR1 is SGHNT and CDR2 is YENEEA in the germline V gene. The V segment lost 5 bases and the J segment 7 bases; nucleotides outside the gene matches: 13. This CDR3 region has 15 residues. The CDR3 sequence is CASSPGQESVGEAFF. CDR3 nucleotides: TGTGCCAGCAGCCCAGGACAGGAGTCGGTCGGTGAAGCTTTCTTT.

This chain joins TRBV7-9 and TRBJ2-3; 13 bases map to TRBD2. Germline V gives CDR1 SEHNR, CDR2 FQNEAQ (reference sequence). There are 16 residues in the CDR3. Losses at the gene ends were 5 bases for V and 5 bases for J; bases not matched to a gene: 7. CDR3 coding DNA: TGTGCCAGCAGCCCAGGACTAGCGGGAGTAGTAGATACGCAGTATTTT. As protein: CASSPGLAGVVDTQYF.

This chain links TRBV6-6 with TRBJ1-5, with 10 bases that match TRBD1. The germline CDR1 and CDR2 sequences are MNHNY and SVGAGI (reference sequence). There are 16 residues in the CDR3. The V and J ends lost 2 bases and 2 bases, in that order; junction bases with no gene match: 3. The CDR3 DNA reads as TGTGCCAGCAGTTACCGGACAGGGGGAGGCAATCAGCCCCAGCATTTT. Translated: CASSYRTGGGNQPQHF.

The J gene is TRBJ2-7, the V gene TRBV7-9; 8 nucleotides match TRBD2. The CDR3 totals 17 residues. Germline-derived CDR1 and CDR2 are SEHNR and FQNEAQ (reference sequence). V lost 5 bases, J lost 1 base, and 13 bases stayed unmatched. CDR3 DNA: TGTGCCAGCAGCGGGGGTGTGGCTAGCGGGTCGTCCTACGAGCAGTACTTC. Translated: CASSGGVASGSSYEQYF.

In DNA, the CDR3 is TGTGCCAGCAGCTCACCCACTAGCGGACTTGACTCTGGGGCCAACGTCCTGACTTTC. Encoded protein: CASSSPTSGLDSGANVLTF. This rearrangement joins TRBV5-4 to TRBJ2-6, with 8 bases identical to TRBD2. The CDR3 runs to 19 residues. Per the germline V gene, CDR1 is SGHNT and CDR2 is YYREEE (reference sequence). V lost 3 bases to trimming and J lost 0 bases; unmatched junction nucleotides: 11.

This chain joins TRBV2 and TRBJ2-7, with TRBD2 matching over 11 bases. The CDR3 totals 14 residues. The germline CDR1 and CDR2 sequences are SNHLY and FYNNEI. J was trimmed by 5 bases and V by 8 bases; bases with no gene match: 8. The DNA for the CDR3 is TGTGCCAGCTCTTTGGGGGGACTAGCGGACGAGCAGTACTTC. Its protein product is CASSLGGLADEQYF.

The rearrangement uses TRBV4-1 and TRBJ2-7; 9 bases agree with TRBD1. The J segment lost 3 bases and the V segment lost 0 bases, leaving 6 bases of the junction unmatched. The CDR3 spans 16 residues. Per the germline V gene, CDR1 is MGHRA and CDR2 is YSYEKL. DNA of the CDR3: TGCGCCAGCAGCCAAGACCCACAGGGGGCGAACTACGAGCAGTACTTC. This encodes CASSQDPQGANYEQYF.

CDR3 amino acids: CASSFGNIQYF. In DNA, the CDR3 is TGTGCCAGCAGTTTCGGAAACATTCAGTACTTC. This sequence joins TRBV27 and TRBJ2-4; D remains ambiguous. The V end was cut by 3 bases, the J end by 6 bases, with 3 bases between. The CDR3 sequence is 11 residues long. Germline loops: CDR1 MNHEY, CDR2 SMNVEV (reference sequence).

This clone has a handful of counts. The gene calls are TRBV3-1 (or the pseudogene TRBV3-2) and TRBJ1-5, with D hard to call. From germline, CDR1 is LGHDT and CDR2 YNNKEL (reference sequence). Trimming took off 0 bases at V and 6 bases at J, with 6 bases between the two ends. CDR3 length: 13 amino acids. CDR3 bases: TGTGCCAGCAGCCAAGATCGGGGTCAGCCCCAGCATTTT. Its translation: CASSQDRGQPQHF.

This chain joins TRBV14 and TRBJ2-1; 7 nucleotides match TRBD2. V lost 1 base and J lost 6; bases outside the gene matches: 3. CDR1 and CDR2 from the germline V gene are SGHDN and FVKESK. The CDR3 length is 14 residues. CDR3 loop: CASSQVASGNEQFF. CDR3 nucleotides: TGTGCCAGCAGCCAAGTTGCTAGCGGCAATGAGCAGTTCTTC.

CDR3 sequence reads: CASSLGGGRADEQYF. The CDR3 bases are TGTGCCAGCAGCTTAGGCGGCGGGAGGGCGGACGAGCAGTACTTC. J is TRBJ2-7 and V is TRBV11-3; 9 bases line up with TRBD2. J was trimmed by 5 bases and V by 1 base; bases with no gene match: 6. The CDR3 has 15 residues. Germline CDR1 SGHNT, CDR2 YENEEA.

This chain uses TRBV19 with TRBJ1-5; D ambiguous. Trimming took off 3 bases at V and 7 bases at J, with 10 bases between the two ends. The CDR3 covers 13 residues. Germline assignment: CDR1 LNHDA and CDR2 SQIVND (reference sequence). The DNA for the CDR3 is TGTGCCAGTAGTATTAGGCTAGAACAGCCCCAGCATTTT. Protein sequence: CASSIRLEQPQHF.

The CDR3 sequence is CATSVQGSSYEQYF. CDR3 nucleotides: TGTGCCACCAGCGTCCAGGGGAGCTCCTACGAGCAGTACTTC. This rearrangement joins TRBV15 to TRBJ2-7, with D perhaps TRBD1 (6 bases). The CDR3 loop spans 14 amino acids. V lost 5 bases to trimming and J lost 0 bases, with 11 bases between them. The germline CDR1 and CDR2 sequences are LNHNV and YYDKDF (reference sequence).

This chain connects TRBV10-3 to TRBJ1-2; D is possibly TRBD1 (6 bases). CDR1 is ENHRY and CDR2 is SYGVKD in the germline V gene. CDR3 size: 12 residues. Between the trimmed V and J ends, which lost 6 bases and 6 bases, there was a span of 11 bases. The CDR3 sequence is CAISRTANGYTF. For the CDR3, the DNA is TGTGCCATCAGCCGGACAGCTAATGGCTACACCTTC.

This chain links TRBV27 with TRBJ1-1; 7 bases are shared with TRBD1. The V gene's germline CDR1 is MNHEY and CDR2 SMNVEV (reference sequence). The V gene end was trimmed by 3 bases and the J gene end by 7 bases; junction bases not matched to a gene: 2. The CDR3 is 12 residues long. CDR3 region: CASSFQGGEAFF. Written as DNA, the CDR3 is TGTGCCAGCAGTTTCCAGGGGGGTGAAGCTTTCTTT.

The sample holds one count of this clone. The genes are TRBV3-1 (or the pseudogene TRBV3-2) and TRBJ2-7, with D uncertain. The germline V gene has CDR1 LGHDT and CDR2 YNNKEL (reference sequence). Between the trimmed V and J ends, which lost 0 bases and 3 bases, there was a span of 12 bases. This CDR3 is built from 15 residues. The DNA for the CDR3 is TGTGCCAGCAGCCAAGAAATCGGTACAGTCTACGAGCAGTACTTC. Its protein is CASSQEIGTVYEQYF.

This clone was detected a few times. The V and J genes are TRBV5-4 and TRBJ2-3; the D is unclear. This CDR3 region has 13 residues. V lost 0 bases and J 2 bases, leaving 4 bases between the germline ends. Germline-derived CDR1 and CDR2 are SGHNT and YYREEE (reference sequence). The CDR3 DNA sequence: TGTGCCAGCAGCTTGGTTTACACAGATACGCAGTATTTT. Protein: CASSLVYTDTQYF.

The chain joins TRBV10-3 to TRBJ1-3; D unresolved. Germline V gives CDR1 ENHRY, CDR2 SYGVKD. The CDR3 consists of 15 residues. V gave up 0 bases and J gave up 2 bases, with 8 bases separating them. The CDR3, as DNA: TGTGCCATCAGTGAGTCATTACAGACTGGAAACACCATATATTTT. It yields the protein CAISESLQTGNTIYF.

V is TRBV2 and J is TRBJ1-5, with D perhaps matching TRBD1 (5 bases). The V end was cut by 3 bases, the J end by 0 bases, with 9 bases between. The CDR3 consists of 15 residues. Germline V gene sequence: CDR1 SNHLY, CDR2 FYNNEI. CDR3 bases: TGTGCCAGCAGTGATCGGACATTTAGCAATCAGCCCCAGCATTTT. It yields the protein CASSDRTFSNQPQHF.

This chain connects TRBV28 to TRBJ1-3; TRBD1 might be the D (6 bases). Trimming took 3 bases from V and 3 from J, leaving 12 bases between them. The germline V gene has CDR1 MDHEN and CDR2 SYDVKM. The CDR3 extends over 15 amino acids. The CDR3 nucleotides read TGTGCCAGCAGTTTCCCAGGGGTCGGTGGAAACACCATATATTTT. Translation gives CASSFPGVGGNTIYF.

This clone was counted between two and nine times. The genes are TRBV6-2 or TRBV6-3 and TRBJ2-7; TRBD1 matches at 7 bases. CDR3 length equals 14 residues. Losses at the gene ends were 2 bases for V and 3 bases for J; bases not matched to a gene: 4. Looked up from germline, CDR1 is MNHEY and CDR2 is SVGEGT. The CDR3 spells CASSYGTAVYEQYF. CDR3 sequence (DNA): TGTGCCAGCAGTTACGGGACAGCGGTCTACGAGCAGTACTTC.

J is TRBJ1-1 and V is TRBV7-9; a weak D match, TRBD1 (6 bases). Germline CDR1 SEHNR, CDR2 FQNEAQ (reference sequence). CDR3 length: 15 amino acids. V lost 3 bases to trimming and J lost 4 bases, with 15 bases between them. CDR3 in amino acids: CASSLQGSLPTEAFF. CDR3 in DNA: TGTGCCAGCAGCTTGCAGGGGAGTCTGCCCACTGAAGCTTTCTTT.

The chain combines TRBV5-5 with TRBJ1-3, with a tentative D call TRBD1 (5 bases). V was shortened by 1 base and J by 0 bases, with 8 bases between the two germline ends. The CDR3 runs to 15 residues. The germline V gene has CDR1 SGHKS and CDR2 YYEKEE (reference sequence). CDR3 residues: CASSLRGPSGNTIYF. CDR3 in DNA: TGTGCCAGCAGCTTGAGGGGTCCCTCTGGAAACACCATATATTTT.

The genes are TRBV4-1 and TRBJ2-7, with TRBD2 matching 7 bases. This CDR3 is 16 amino acids long. With 0 bases clipped from V and 6 bases from J, the junction kept 11 bases outside the gene matches. Germline CDR1 MGHRA, CDR2 YSYEKL. The CDR3 coding sequence is TGCGCCAGCAGCCAAGATTTGGGCGGGAGCGGGGTCGAGCAGTACTTC. This encodes CASSQDLGGSGVEQYF.

This chain uses TRBV10-1 with TRBJ2-7; D call uncertain. CDR3 size: 14 residues. The germline gives CDR1 WNHNN, CDR2 SYGVQD (reference sequence). V shed 2 bases and J shed 0 bases, with 8 bases lying between them. CDR3 bases: TGCGCCAGCAGTGAGGAGAGGAGCTCCTACGAGCAGTACTTC. Its protein is CASSEERSSYEQYF.

This clone is medium-sized (0.01 to 0.1%) within its sample. CDR3 DNA: TGTGCCAGCAGTTTTCAGGGGAGCGGCTACACCTTC. Its translation is CASSFQGSGYTF. The chain employs TRBV12-3 or TRBV12-4 and TRBJ1-2; the D gene is possibly TRBD1 (6 bases). The CDR3 totals 12 residues. Trimming left V 3 bases short and J 8 bases short, with 10 bases between.

This rearrangement joins TRBV14 to TRBJ2-7; the match to TRBD2 covers 10 bases. Germline V gives CDR1 SGHDN, CDR2 FVKESK. The V and J ends lost 0 bases and 4 bases, in that order; junction bases with no gene match: 9. CDR3 length: 17 residues. CDR3 coding DNA: TGTGCCAGCAGCCAAGAAAGGGGAGCGGGAGGGGATTACGAGCAGTACTTC. It specifies CASSQERGAGGDYEQYF.

This clone was detected only once. V is TRBV6-5 and J is TRBJ1-4; no reliable D call. With 7 bases removed from V and 0 bases from J, the gap between germline ends came to 9 bases. CDR3 length: 14 amino acids. The germline V gene encodes CDR1 MNHEY and CDR2 SVGAGI. The CDR3 here is CASKQAATNEKLFF. The DNA of the CDR3 is TGTGCCAGCAAGCAGGCTGCAACTAATGAAAAACTGTTTTTT.

The chain joins TRBV3-1 (or the pseudogene TRBV3-2) to TRBJ1-2; TRBD1 might be the D (5 bases). CDR1 and CDR2 (germline): LGHDT, YNNKEL (reference sequence). The germline V and J ends were trimmed by 1 base and 1 base, with 10 bases remaining between them. The CDR3 has 15 amino acids. CDR3 in amino acids: CASSQGRGLNYGYTF. In DNA, the CDR3 is TGTGCCAGCAGCCAAGGGAGGGGCCTTAACTATGGCTACACCTTC.

The V and J genes are TRBV11-3 and TRBJ2-7, with D unclear. This CDR3 has 12 residues. The V and J ends lost 4 bases and 4 bases respectively, with 8 bases between them. Germline loops: CDR1 SGHNT, CDR2 YENEEA. Written as DNA, the CDR3 is TGTGCCAGCAGCTCGGTCCTTTACGAGCAGTACTTC. Translated: CASSSVLYEQYF.

The chain has TRBV3-1 (or the pseudogene TRBV3-2) and TRBJ2-2; D call uncertain. Germline V CDR1 and CDR2: LGHDT, YNNKEL (reference sequence). This CDR3 contains 15 residues. Trimming took off 1 base at V and 1 base at J, with 7 bases between the two ends. The DNA for the CDR3 is TGTGCCAGCAGCCAAGTTGCAGGGAACACCGGGGAGCTGTTTTTT. The encoded protein is CASSQVAGNTGELFF.